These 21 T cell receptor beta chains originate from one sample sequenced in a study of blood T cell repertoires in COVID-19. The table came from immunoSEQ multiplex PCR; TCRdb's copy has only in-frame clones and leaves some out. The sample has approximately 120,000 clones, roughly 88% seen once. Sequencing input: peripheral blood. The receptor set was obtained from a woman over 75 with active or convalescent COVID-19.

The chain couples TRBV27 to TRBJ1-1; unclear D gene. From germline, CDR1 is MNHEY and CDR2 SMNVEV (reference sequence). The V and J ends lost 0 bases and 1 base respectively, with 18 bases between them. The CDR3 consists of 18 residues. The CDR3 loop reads CASSLSPSLGGENTEAFF. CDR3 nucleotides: TGTGCCAGCAGTTTATCACCCAGTTTGGGCGGGGAGAACACTGAAGCTTTCTTT.

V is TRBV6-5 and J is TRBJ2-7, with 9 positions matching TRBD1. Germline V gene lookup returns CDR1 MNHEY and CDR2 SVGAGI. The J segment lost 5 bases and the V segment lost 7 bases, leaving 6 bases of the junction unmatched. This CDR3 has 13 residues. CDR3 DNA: TGTGCCAGCATTCGGACAGGGGTCCACGAGCAGTACTTC. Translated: CASIRTGVHEQYF.

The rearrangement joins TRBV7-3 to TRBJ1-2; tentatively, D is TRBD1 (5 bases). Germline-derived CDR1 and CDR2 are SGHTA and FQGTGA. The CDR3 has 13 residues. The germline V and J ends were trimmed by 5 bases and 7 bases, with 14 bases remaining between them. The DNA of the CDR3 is TGTGCCAGCAGCCAAGGGACTGGCAGTGGCTACACCTTC. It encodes CASSQGTGSGYTF.

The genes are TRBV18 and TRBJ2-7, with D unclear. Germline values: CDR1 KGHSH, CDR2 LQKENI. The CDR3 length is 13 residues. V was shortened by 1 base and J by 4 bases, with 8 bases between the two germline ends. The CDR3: CASSPLATYEQYF. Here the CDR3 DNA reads TGTGCCAGCTCACCACTAGCCACATACGAGCAGTACTTC. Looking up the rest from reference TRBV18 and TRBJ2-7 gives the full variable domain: NAGVMQNPRHLVRRRGQEARLRCSPMKGHSHVYWYRQLPEEGLKFMVYLQKENIIDESGMPKERFSAEFPKEGPSILRIQQVVRGDSAAYFCASSPLATYEQYFGPGTRLTVT.

The CDR3 region is CASSLRQGGYTF. The CDR3 nucleotides read TGTGCCAGCAGTCTCAGACAGGGGGGCTACACCTTC. The chain links TRBV28 to TRBJ1-2; 8 positions agree with TRBD1. The CDR3 has 12 residues. Per the germline V gene, CDR1 is MDHEN and CDR2 is SYDVKM. With 5 bases clipped from V and 8 bases from J, the junction kept 4 bases outside the gene matches.

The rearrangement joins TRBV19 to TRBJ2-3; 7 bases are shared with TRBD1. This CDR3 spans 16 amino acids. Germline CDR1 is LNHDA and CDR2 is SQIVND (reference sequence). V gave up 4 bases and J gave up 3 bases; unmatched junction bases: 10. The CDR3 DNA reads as TGTGCCAGTAGTACCCGGGACAGCTCTACTACAGATACGCAGTATTTT. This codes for CASSTRDSSTTDTQYF.

The CDR3 here is CASSLWAGVSGNTIYF. The DNA for the CDR3 is TGCGCCAGCAGCTTGTGGGCGGGAGTCTCTGGAAACACCATATATTTT. The chain links TRBV5-1 to TRBJ1-3; D ambiguous. Per the germline V gene, CDR1 is SGHRS and CDR2 is YFSETQ. The V gene lost 1 base and the J gene lost 0 bases, with 11 bases spanning the gap. The CDR3 runs to 16 residues.

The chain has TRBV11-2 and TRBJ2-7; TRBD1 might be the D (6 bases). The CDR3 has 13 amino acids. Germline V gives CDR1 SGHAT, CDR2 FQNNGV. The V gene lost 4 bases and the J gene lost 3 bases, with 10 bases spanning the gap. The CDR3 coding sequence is TGTGCCAGCAGCTCCGGACAGCGCTACGAGCAGTACTTC. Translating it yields CASSSGQRYEQYF.

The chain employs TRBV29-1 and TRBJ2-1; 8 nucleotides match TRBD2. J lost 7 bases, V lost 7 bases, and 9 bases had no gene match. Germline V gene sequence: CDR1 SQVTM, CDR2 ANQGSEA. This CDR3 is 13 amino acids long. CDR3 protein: CSATGLVNNEQFF. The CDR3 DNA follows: TGCAGCGCCACGGGACTAGTAAATAATGAGCAGTTCTTC.

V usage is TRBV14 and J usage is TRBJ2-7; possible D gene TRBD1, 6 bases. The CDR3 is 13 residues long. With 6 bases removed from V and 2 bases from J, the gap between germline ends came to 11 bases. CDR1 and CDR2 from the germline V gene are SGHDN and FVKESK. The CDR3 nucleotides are TGTGCCAGCAGTCCGACAGGTACCTACGAGCAGTACTTC. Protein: CASSPTGTYEQYF.

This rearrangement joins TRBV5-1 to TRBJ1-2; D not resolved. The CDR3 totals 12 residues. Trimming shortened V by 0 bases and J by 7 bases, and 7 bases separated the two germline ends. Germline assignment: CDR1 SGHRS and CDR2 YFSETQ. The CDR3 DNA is TGCGCCAGCAGCTTGGATGGGCGTGGCTACACCTTC. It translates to CASSLDGRGYTF.

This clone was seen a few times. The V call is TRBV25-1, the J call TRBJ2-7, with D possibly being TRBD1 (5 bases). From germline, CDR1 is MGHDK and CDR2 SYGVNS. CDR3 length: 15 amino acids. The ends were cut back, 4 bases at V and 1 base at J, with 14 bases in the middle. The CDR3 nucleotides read TGTGCCAGCAGTGCTAAAAGGGGATTTTCCTACGAGCAGTACTTC. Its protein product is CASSAKRGFSYEQYF.

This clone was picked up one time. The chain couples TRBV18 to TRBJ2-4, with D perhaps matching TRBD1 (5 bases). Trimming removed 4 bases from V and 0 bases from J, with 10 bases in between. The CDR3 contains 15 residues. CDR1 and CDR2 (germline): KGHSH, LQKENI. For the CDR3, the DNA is TGTGCCAGCTCACGTGCAGGGTTAGCCAAAAACATTCAGTACTTC. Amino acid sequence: CASSRAGLAKNIQYF.

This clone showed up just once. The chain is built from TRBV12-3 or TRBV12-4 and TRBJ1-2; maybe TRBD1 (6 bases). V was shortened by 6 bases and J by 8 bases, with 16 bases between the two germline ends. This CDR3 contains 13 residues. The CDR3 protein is CASSRGGEEGYTF. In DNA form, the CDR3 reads TGTGCCAGCAGCCGAGGGGGGGAGGAAGGCTACACCTTC.

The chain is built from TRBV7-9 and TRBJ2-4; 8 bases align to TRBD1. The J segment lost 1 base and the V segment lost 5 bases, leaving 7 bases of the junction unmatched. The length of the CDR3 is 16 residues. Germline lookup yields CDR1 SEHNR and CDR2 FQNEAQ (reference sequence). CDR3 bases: TGTGCCAGCAGCCCAACAGGGGGTATCGCCAAAAACATTCAGTACTTC. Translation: CASSPTGGIAKNIQYF.

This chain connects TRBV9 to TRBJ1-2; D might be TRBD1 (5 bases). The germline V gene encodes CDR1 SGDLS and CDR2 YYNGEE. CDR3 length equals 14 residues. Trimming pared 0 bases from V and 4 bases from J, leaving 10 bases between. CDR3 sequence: CASSVEGIGYGYTF. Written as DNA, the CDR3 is TGTGCCAGCAGCGTAGAGGGGATAGGCTATGGCTACACCTTC.

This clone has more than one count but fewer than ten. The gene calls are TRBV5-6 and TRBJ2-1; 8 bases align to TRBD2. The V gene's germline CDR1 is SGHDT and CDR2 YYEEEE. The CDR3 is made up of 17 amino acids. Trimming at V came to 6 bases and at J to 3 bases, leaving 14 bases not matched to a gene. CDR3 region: CASNWNPGTRIYNEQFF. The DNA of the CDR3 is TGTGCCAGCAACTGGAACCCCGGGACTAGAATCTACAATGAGCAGTTCTTC. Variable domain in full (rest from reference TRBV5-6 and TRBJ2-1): DAGVTQSPTHLIKTRGQQVTLRCSPKSGHDTVSWYQQALGQGPQFIFQYYEEEERQRGNFPDRFSGHQFPNYSSELNVNALLLGDSALYLCASNWNPGTRIYNEQFFGPGTRLTVL.

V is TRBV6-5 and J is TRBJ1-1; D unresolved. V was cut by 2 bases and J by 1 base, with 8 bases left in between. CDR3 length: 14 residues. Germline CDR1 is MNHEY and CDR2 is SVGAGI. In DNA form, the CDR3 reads TGTGCCAGCAGTTACGTCGGGAGGAACACTGAAGCTTTCTTT. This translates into CASSYVGRNTEAFF.

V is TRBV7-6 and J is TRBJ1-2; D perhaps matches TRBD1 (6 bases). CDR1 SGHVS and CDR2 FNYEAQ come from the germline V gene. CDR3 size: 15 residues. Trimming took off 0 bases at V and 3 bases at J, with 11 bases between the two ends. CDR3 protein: CASSLAAGADYGYTF. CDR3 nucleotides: TGTGCCAGCAGCTTAGCGGCAGGGGCTGACTATGGCTACACCTTC.

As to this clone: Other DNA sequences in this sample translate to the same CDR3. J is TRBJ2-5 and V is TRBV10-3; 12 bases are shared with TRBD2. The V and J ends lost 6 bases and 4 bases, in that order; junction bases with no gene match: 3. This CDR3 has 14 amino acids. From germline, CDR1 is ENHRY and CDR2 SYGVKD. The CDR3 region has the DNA TGTGCCATCAGACCGGGACTAGCGGGAGAGACCCAGTACTTC. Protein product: CAIRPGLAGETQYF.

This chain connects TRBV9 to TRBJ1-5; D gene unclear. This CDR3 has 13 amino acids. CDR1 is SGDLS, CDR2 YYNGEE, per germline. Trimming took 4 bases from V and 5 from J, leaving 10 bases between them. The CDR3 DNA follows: TGTGCCAGCAGCCCCAATCGGGATCAGCCCCAGCATTTT. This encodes CASSPNRDQPQHF.